Given below is one T cell receptor (beta chain) in context. Sequencing was performed with immunoSEQ multiplex PCR; in TCRdb, only in-frame clones are kept and a portion is missing. The table has some 300,000 clones, around 90% seen once; the top ten hold about 1%. These data are taken from a study of blood T cell repertoires in COVID-19. Enrolled during active infection, Seattle patients were then followed longitudinally. The CDR3 runs to 15 residues. CDR1 is MNHNY and CDR2 is SVGAGI in the germline V gene (reference sequence). With 7 bases removed from V and 0 bases from J, the gap between germline ends came to 16 bases.

The V call is TRBV6-6, the J call TRBJ2-7; maybe TRBD1 (6 bases). Sequencing used peripheral blood. The clonotype was recovered from a woman aged 35 to 49 with COVID-19, enrolled during active disease. CDR3 sequence reads: CASKITTGTSYEQYF. CDR3 DNA sequence: TGTGCCAGCAAAATAACGACAGGAACCTCCTACGAGCAGTACTTC.